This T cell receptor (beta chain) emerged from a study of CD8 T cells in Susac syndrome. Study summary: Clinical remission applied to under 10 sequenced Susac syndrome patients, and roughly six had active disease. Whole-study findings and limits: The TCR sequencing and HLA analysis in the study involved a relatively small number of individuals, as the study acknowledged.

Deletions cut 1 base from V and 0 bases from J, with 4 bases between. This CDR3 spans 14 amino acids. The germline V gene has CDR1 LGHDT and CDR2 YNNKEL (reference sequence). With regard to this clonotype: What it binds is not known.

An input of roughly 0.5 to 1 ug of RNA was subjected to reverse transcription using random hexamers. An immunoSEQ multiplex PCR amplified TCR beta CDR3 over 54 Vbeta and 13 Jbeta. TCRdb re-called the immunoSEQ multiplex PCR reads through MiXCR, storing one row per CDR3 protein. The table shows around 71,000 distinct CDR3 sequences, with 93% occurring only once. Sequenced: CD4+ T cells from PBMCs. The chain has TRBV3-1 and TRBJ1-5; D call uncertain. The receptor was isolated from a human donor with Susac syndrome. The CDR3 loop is CASSQANSNQPQHF. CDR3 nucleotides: TGTGCCAGCAGCCAAGCTAATAGCAATCAGCCCCAGCATTTT.